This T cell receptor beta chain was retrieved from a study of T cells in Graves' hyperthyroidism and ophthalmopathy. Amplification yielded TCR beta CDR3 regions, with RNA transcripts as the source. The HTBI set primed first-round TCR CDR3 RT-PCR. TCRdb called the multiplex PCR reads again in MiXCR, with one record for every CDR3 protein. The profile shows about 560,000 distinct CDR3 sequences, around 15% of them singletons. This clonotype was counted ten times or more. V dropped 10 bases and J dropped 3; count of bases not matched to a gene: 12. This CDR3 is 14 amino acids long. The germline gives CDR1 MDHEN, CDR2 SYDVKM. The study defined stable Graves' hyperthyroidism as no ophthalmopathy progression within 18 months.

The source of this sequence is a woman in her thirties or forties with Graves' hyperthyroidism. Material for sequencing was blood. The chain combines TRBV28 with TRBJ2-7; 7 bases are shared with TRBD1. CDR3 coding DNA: TGTGCCACCAGACCGGGACAGACCCGCTACGAGCAGTACTTC. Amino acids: CATRPGQTRYEQYF.